These 9 T cell receptor beta chains were all obtained from the same sample, sequenced in a study of blood T cell repertoires in COVID-19. Assay: immunoSEQ multiplex PCR; the TCRdb copy retains only in-frame clones and omits some. The table includes a few hundred thousand clones, roughly 85% detected once. Sequencing was done on a sample of PBMCs or T cells enriched from blood (not recorded which). The receptors were gathered from a woman aged 45-65 years who had been exposed to COVID-19.

The chain links TRBV4-1 to TRBJ1-3; 7 bases are shared with TRBD1. V shed 2 bases, J shed 2 bases, and the junction held 3 bases outside the gene matches. CDR1 is MGHRA and CDR2 is YSYEKL in the germline V gene. The CDR3 covers 15 residues. In nucleotides, the CDR3 is TGCGCCAGCAGCCAACCCGGGACAGCTGGAAACACCATATATTTT. Translating gives CASSQPGTAGNTIYF.

V gene TRBV6-2 or TRBV6-3 combines with J gene TRBJ2-3, with TRBD2 identical over 9 bases. V dropped 2 bases and J dropped 4; count of bases not matched to a gene: 10. This CDR3 spans 17 amino acids. The germline V gene has CDR1 MNHEY and CDR2 SVGEGT. Here the CDR3 reads CASSYVSGGLGADTQYF. CDR3 nucleotide sequence: TGTGCCAGCAGTTACGTTAGCGGGGGTTTAGGCGCAGATACGCAGTATTTT.

The rearrangement uses TRBV3-1 (or the pseudogene TRBV3-2) and TRBJ2-7, with D perhaps matching TRBD1 (5 bases). This CDR3 spans 15 amino acids. Trimming took 0 bases from V and 0 from J, leaving 9 bases between them. Germline CDR1 reads LGHDT; CDR2 reads YNNKEL (reference sequence). The CDR3 region is CASSQDNRPSYEQYF. The CDR3, as DNA: TGTGCCAGCAGCCAAGATAACAGGCCCTCCTACGAGCAGTACTTC.

This chain connects TRBV19 to TRBJ1-1, with D uncertain. The CDR3 sequence is 14 residues long. Per the germline V gene, CDR1 is LNHDA and CDR2 is SQIVND (reference sequence). V was pared by 5 bases and J by 3 bases, with 13 bases between. As DNA, the CDR3 is TGTGCCAGTAGTTTAGGAGGGAAGGACACTGAAGCTTTCTTT. This codes for CASSLGGKDTEAFF.

On this clone: Other DNA sequences within the sample encode an identical CDR3. J is TRBJ1-1 and V is TRBV7-2; D remains ambiguous. CDR1 and CDR2 (germline): SGHTA, FQGNSA. Trimming removed 2 bases from V and 1 base from J, with 5 bases in between. CDR3 length: 13 residues. The CDR3 nucleotides are TGTGCCAGCAGCTTAAGCCGGAACACTGAAGCTTTCTTT. It encodes CASSLSRNTEAFF. Looking up the rest from reference TRBV7-2 and TRBJ1-1 gives the full variable domain: GAGVSQSPSNKVTEKGKDVELRCDPISGHTALYWYRQSLGQGLEFLIYFQGNSAPDKSGLPSDRFSAERTGGSVSTLTIQRTQQEDSAVYLCASSLSRNTEAFFGQGTRLTVV.

The chain joins TRBV11-3 to TRBJ2-3; maybe TRBD1 (6 bases). The CDR3 length is 14 residues. Germline V CDR1 and CDR2: SGHNT, YENEEA. V lost 4 bases and J lost 4, with 12 bases in between. Written as DNA, the CDR3 is TGTGCCAGCAGCTCTGGACAGCCTCCAGATACGCAGTATTTT. This gives the protein CASSSGQPPDTQYF.

The CDR3 DNA sequence: TGTGCCAGCAGTTACGACCCTAGCGGGGGTGCCACAGATACGCAGTATTTT. Translated: CASSYDPSGGATDTQYF. The rearrangement links TRBV28 to TRBJ2-3, with 10 bases that match TRBD2. This CDR3 is built from 17 residues. Germline CDR1 reads MDHEN; CDR2 reads SYDVKM. V trimming: 4 bases; J trimming: 2 bases; junction bases outside the gene matches: 9.

The rearrangement links TRBV14 to TRBJ2-5; 7 nucleotides match TRBD1. V lost 3 bases to trimming and J lost 5 bases; unmatched junction nucleotides: 12. Germline V lookup: CDR1 SGHDN, CDR2 FVKESK. The CDR3 is 16 residues long. CDR3 in amino acids: CASSHQTGSAGETQYF. As DNA, the CDR3 is TGTGCCAGCAGCCATCAGACAGGGTCCGCCGGGGAGACCCAGTACTTC.

The chain combines TRBV9 with TRBJ2-5; 7 positions match TRBD1. Germline V lookup: CDR1 SGDLS, CDR2 YYNGEE. The CDR3 totals 16 residues. The V segment lost 7 bases and the J segment 1 base; nucleotides outside the gene matches: 13. The CDR3: CASALGGQAFQETQYF. CDR3 in DNA: TGTGCCAGCGCCCTAGGGGGCCAGGCCTTCCAAGAGACCCAGTACTTC.